These 28 T cell receptor beta chains came from one sample sequenced in a study of blood T cell repertoires in COVID-19. Produced via immunoSEQ multiplex PCR; TCRdb's table is partial and in-frame only. The sample contains 150,000 or so clones, roughly 84% of which appear only once. Sequencing input: PBMCs or T cells enriched from blood (not recorded which). Every receptor here comes from a man aged 55 to 70 who had recovered from COVID-19.

CDR3 residues: CASSLGTLSGNTIYF. The CDR3 nucleotides are TGTGCCAGCAGTTTGGGGACACTTTCTGGAAACACCATATATTTT. The rearrangement uses TRBV28 and TRBJ1-3; possible D gene TRBD1, 6 bases. Germline-derived CDR1 and CDR2 are MDHEN and SYDVKM. This CDR3 has 15 residues. V lost 3 bases to trimming and J lost 1 base, with 10 bases between them. The full variable domain, its missing parts supplied by reference TRBV28 and TRBJ1-3, is DVKVTQSSRYLVKRTGEKVFLECVQDMDHENMFWYRQDPGLGLRLIYFSYDVKMKEKGDIPEGYSVSREKKERFSLILESASTNQTSMYLCASSLGTLSGNTIYFGEGSWLTVV.

The gene calls are TRBV5-4 and TRBJ2-5; D unresolved. The CDR3 has 14 residues. Trimming shortened V by 1 base and J by 0 bases, and 7 bases separated the two germline ends. Germline V gene sequence: CDR1 SGHNT, CDR2 YYREEE (reference sequence). CDR3 bases: TGTGCCAGCAGCTTGCCGGGTAACCAAGAGACCCAGTACTTC. Its protein product is CASSLPGNQETQYF.

The chain combines TRBV2 with TRBJ2-1, with D maybe TRBD2 (5 bases). Trimming removed 1 base at V and 10 bases at J, with 11 bases between. This CDR3 has 13 residues. CDR1 and CDR2 from the germline V gene are SNHLY and FYNNEI. The CDR3 is CASSEGGIGEQFF. The DNA of the CDR3 is TGTGCCAGCAGTGAAGGAGGGATAGGGGAGCAGTTCTTC. The full variable domain, with the rest looked up from reference TRBV2 and TRBJ2-1, is EPEVTQTPSHQVTQMGQEVILRCVPISNHLYFYWYRQILGQKVEFLVSFYNNEISEKSEIFDDQFSVERPDGSNFTLKIRSTKLEDSAMYFCASSEGGIGEQFFGPGTRLTVL.

The chain joins TRBV5-8 to TRBJ1-2; TRBD1 might be the D (5 bases). Trimming stripped 1 base from V and 8 bases from J, with 12 bases between. CDR3 size: 13 residues. Germline V gene lookup returns CDR1 SGHTS and CDR2 YDEGEE. The CDR3 nucleotides are TGTGCCAGCAGCTTGTGGGGGGAGAGCGGCTACACCTTC. This gives the protein CASSLWGESGYTF. Full variable domain (outside the CDR3, taken from reference TRBV5-8 and TRBJ1-2): EAGVTQSPTHLIKTRGQQATLRCSPISGHTSVYWYQQALGLGLQFLLWYDEGEERNRGNFPPRFSGRQFPNYSSELNVNALELEDSALYLCASSLWGESGYTFGSGTRLTVV.

The table lists this clone with many counts. The chain uses TRBV6-5 and TRBJ1-3, with no clear D. Deletions cut 4 bases from V and 0 bases from J, with 4 bases between. This CDR3 contains 13 residues. CDR1 is MNHEY, CDR2 SVGAGI, per germline. CDR3 protein: CASSSLSGNTIYF. In nucleotides, the CDR3 is TGTGCCAGCAGTTCCCTCTCTGGAAACACCATATATTTT.

Remarks on this clone: Other DNA sequences in the same sample also yield this CDR3. The V and J genes are TRBV7-9 and TRBJ2-3; D not resolved. The germline gives CDR1 SEHNR, CDR2 FQNEAQ (reference sequence). V gave up 5 bases and J gave up 0 bases, with 3 bases separating them. The CDR3 sequence is 12 residues long. CDR3 region: CASSPSTDTQYF. CDR3 DNA sequence: TGTGCCAGCAGCCCAAGCACAGATACGCAGTATTTT.

The V gene is TRBV10-3, the J gene TRBJ1-5; possible D gene TRBD1, 6 bases. Per the germline V gene, CDR1 is ENHRY and CDR2 is SYGVKD. The CDR3 has 14 residues. V lost 3 bases and J lost 4, with 10 bases in between. As DNA, the CDR3 is TGTGCCATCAGTGATGACAGGAGGAATCAGCCCCAGCATTTT. The encoded protein is CAISDDRRNQPQHF.

A few counts support this clone. The same CDR3 can be traced to other DNA sequences in this sample. V is TRBV7-9 and J is TRBJ2-3, with 7 nucleotides matching TRBD2. The germline V gene has CDR1 SEHNR and CDR2 FQNEAQ (reference sequence). Trimming cost V 0 bases and J 3 bases; bases outside gene matches: 6. The CDR3 has 16 amino acids. The CDR3 is CASSLAVLAETDTQYF. The DNA for the CDR3 is TGTGCCAGCAGCTTAGCGGTCCTAGCGGAGACAGATACGCAGTATTTT.

This clone appeared a few times. The chain combines TRBV11-3 with TRBJ2-3; a possible D gene is TRBD2 (5 bases). Between the trimmed V and J ends, which lost 4 bases and 0 bases, there was a span of 8 bases. The CDR3 totals 14 residues. Germline CDR1 SGHNT, CDR2 YENEEA. CDR3 DNA: TGTGCCAGCAGCTCCGGCGGGAGCACAGATACGCAGTATTTT. It specifies CASSSGGSTDTQYF.

In DNA form, the CDR3 reads TGTGCCACCAGTGATTTGCGCTACGGTAGTGAGCAGTTCTTC. Its protein product is CATSDLRYGSEQFF. The chain is built from TRBV24-1 and TRBJ2-1; D call uncertain. The germline V and J ends were trimmed by 0 bases and 9 bases, with 11 bases remaining between them. The CDR3 sequence is 14 residues long. Germline V gene data show CDR1 as KGHDR and CDR2 as SFDVKD.

The chain couples TRBV28 to TRBJ1-5; D uncertain. CDR3 length: 19 residues. Germline V gene data show CDR1 as MDHEN and CDR2 as SYDVKM. Trimming took 6 bases from V and 0 from J, leaving 24 bases between them. The CDR3 loop reads CASSDNSHLMVYSNQPQHF. For the CDR3, the DNA is TGTGCCAGCAGCGACAACTCGCATCTGATGGTGTATAGCAATCAGCCCCAGCATTTT. The full variable domain, completed using reference TRBV28 and TRBJ1-5, is DVKVTQSSRYLVKRTGEKVFLECVQDMDHENMFWYRQDPGLGLRLIYFSYDVKMKEKGDIPEGYSVSREKKERFSLILESASTNQTSMYLCASSDNSHLMVYSNQPQHFGDGTRLSIL.

The chain couples TRBV4-2 to TRBJ1-6; D call uncertain. The CDR3 is made up of 13 amino acids. Germline loops: CDR1 LGHNA, CDR2 YNFKEQ. V lost 0 bases to trimming and J lost 10 bases, with 7 bases between them. The CDR3 is CASSQDYRSPLHF. CDR3 nucleotides: TGTGCCAGCAGCCAAGATTATAGATCACCCCTCCACTTT.

This sequence joins TRBV7-2 and TRBJ2-1, with 8 bases aligning to TRBD1. The V segment lost 3 bases and the J segment 2 bases; nucleotides outside the gene matches: 12. The CDR3 sequence is 18 residues long. Germline V gene lookup returns CDR1 SGHTA and CDR2 FQGNSA. The CDR3 protein is CASSFPRTGRTAYNEQFF. The CDR3 DNA reads as TGTGCCAGCAGCTTTCCCCGGACAGGGAGGACGGCCTACAATGAGCAGTTCTTC.

The chain combines TRBV5-1 with TRBJ2-7; 7 bases agree with TRBD2. The CDR3 spans 13 residues. The germline gives CDR1 SGHRS, CDR2 YFSETQ. Trimming cost V 4 bases and J 1 base; bases outside gene matches: 2. CDR3 sequence: CASSREGSYEQYF. The CDR3 nucleotides are TGCGCCAGCAGCAGGGAGGGTTCCTACGAGCAGTACTTC.

The gene calls are TRBV7-9 and TRBJ1-1; TRBD1 matches at 8 bases. CDR3 length equals 15 residues. The V segment lost 5 bases and the J segment 6 bases; nucleotides outside the gene matches: 11. CDR1 is SEHNR, CDR2 FQNEAQ, per germline (reference sequence). CDR3: CASSPPTGGRAEAFF. CDR3 nucleotide sequence: TGTGCCAGCAGCCCTCCAACAGGGGGTAGGGCTGAAGCTTTCTTT. Full variable domain (outside the CDR3, taken from reference TRBV7-9 and TRBJ1-1): DTGVSQNPRHKITKRGQNVTFRCDPISEHNRLYWYRQTLGQGPEFLTYFQNEAQLEKSRLLSDRFSAERPKGSFSTLEIQRTEQGDSAMYLCASSPPTGGRAEAFFGQGTRLTVV.

V is TRBV5-1 and J is TRBJ2-1; TRBD2 matches at 10 bases. The CDR3 totals 12 residues. Trimming took 5 bases from V and 9 from J; bases not matched to a gene: 2. Germline V gene lookup returns CDR1 SGHRS and CDR2 YFSETQ. Here the CDR3 DNA reads TGCGCCAGCAGTAGCGGGGGGATTGAGCAGTTCTTC. Amino acid sequence: CASSSGGIEQFF.

The rearrangement joins TRBV10-3 to TRBJ1-1, with 7 bases identical to TRBD1. Germline values: CDR1 ENHRY, CDR2 SYGVKD. Losses at the gene ends were 3 bases for V and 1 base for J; bases not matched to a gene: 2. This CDR3 contains 14 residues. This CDR3 is CAISDYRGNTEAFF. CDR3 nucleotide sequence: TGTGCCATCAGTGACTACAGGGGGAACACTGAAGCTTTCTTT.

The chain carries TRBV5-1 and TRBJ1-2, with 9 bases identical to TRBD1. Trimming removed 4 bases from V and 6 bases from J; junction bases left unmatched: 4. CDR1 is SGHRS, CDR2 YFSETQ, per germline. The CDR3 contains 13 residues. The CDR3 region is CASSPGQGHGYTF. In DNA, the CDR3 is TGCGCCAGCAGCCCGGGACAGGGACATGGCTACACCTTC.

The V call is TRBV28, the J call TRBJ2-6; D perhaps matches TRBD1 (6 bases). Per germline, CDR1 MDHEN and CDR2 SYDVKM. V lost 3 bases and J lost 4, with 16 bases in between. The CDR3 covers 17 residues. This CDR3 reads CASSFGGAYSGANVLTF. As DNA, the CDR3 is TGTGCCAGCAGTTTTGGGGGCGCGTATTCGGGGGCCAACGTCCTGACTTTC.

The gene calls are TRBV19 and TRBJ2-1; possible D gene TRBD2, 7 bases. Per germline, CDR1 LNHDA and CDR2 SQIVND (reference sequence). CDR3 length: 18 residues. Trimming left V 5 bases short and J 4 bases short, with 24 bases between. This CDR3 reads CASSFGEAGAWGYNEQFF. For the CDR3, the DNA is TGTGCCAGTAGTTTTGGGGAGGCGGGGGCATGGGGATACAATGAGCAGTTCTTC.

The chain uses TRBV28 and TRBJ1-4; weak D call: TRBD1 (6 bases). V shed 2 bases and J shed 6 bases, with 13 bases lying between them. Per the germline V gene, CDR1 is MDHEN and CDR2 is SYDVKM. CDR3 length equals 15 residues. The CDR3 reads CASSLMGEGDEKLFF. The CDR3, as DNA: TGTGCCAGCAGTTTAATGGGGGAGGGGGATGAAAAACTGTTTTTT.

This clone was seen a few times. The chain has TRBV3-1 (or the pseudogene TRBV3-2) and TRBJ1-1; the D gene is possibly TRBD1 (5 bases). The CDR3 runs 17 residues. The germline V gene encodes CDR1 LGHDT and CDR2 YNNKEL (reference sequence). Trimming removed 1 base at V and 4 bases at J, with 19 bases between. The CDR3 DNA reads as TGTGCCAGCAGCCAAGTTCCCCCGGGGGGGGGTGGCACTGAAGCTTTCTTT. Its protein product is CASSQVPPGGGGTEAFF.

The table lists this clone with a count of one. This chain joins TRBV11-2 and TRBJ2-3, with D tentatively TRBD1 (6 bases). Trimming removed 6 bases at V and 1 base at J, with 14 bases between. This CDR3 spans 15 amino acids. Germline CDR1 is SGHAT and CDR2 is FQNNGV. In DNA, the CDR3 is TGTGCCAGCAGTAAACGACAGGCGGGCACAGATACGCAGTATTTT. Its translation is CASSKRQAGTDTQYF.

The sample holds one count of this clone. The gene calls are TRBV6-5 and TRBJ1-3; D uncertain. This CDR3 region has 12 residues. Germline CDR1 is MNHEY and CDR2 is SVGAGI. Between the trimmed V and J ends, which lost 8 bases and 1 base, there was a span of 6 bases. The CDR3 protein is CASCNSGNTIYF. Here the CDR3 DNA reads TGTGCCAGCTGTAATTCTGGAAACACCATATATTTT.

This chain connects TRBV7-8 to TRBJ2-1; 12 nucleotides agree with TRBD2. J gave up 12 bases and V 0 bases, and 12 bases lay outside the gene matches. Per germline, CDR1 SGHVS and CDR2 FQNEAQ. This CDR3 comprises 17 residues. CDR3 residues: CASSLAQLTSGGPGQFF. CDR3 nucleotide sequence: TGTGCCAGCAGCTTAGCGCAGCTGACTAGCGGGGGCCCAGGGCAGTTCTTC.

The chain carries TRBV6-5 and TRBJ1-5; no clear D gene. Per germline, CDR1 MNHEY and CDR2 SVGAGI. This CDR3 region has 13 residues. The ends were cut back, 7 bases at V and 4 bases at J, with 11 bases in the middle. The CDR3 loop reads CASTIEGNQPQHF. The CDR3 nucleotides read TGTGCCAGCACAATTGAGGGAAATCAGCCCCAGCATTTT.

This clone was detected only once. The same CDR3 also results from other DNA sequences found in this sample. The chain has TRBV27 and TRBJ2-7; the match to TRBD2 covers 8 bases. This CDR3 is 13 amino acids long. Germline loops: CDR1 MNHEY, CDR2 SMNVEV (reference sequence). With V trimmed by 2 bases and J by 3 bases, 0 bases remained unmatched. This chain's CDR3 is CASSLSGSYEQYF. CDR3 nucleotide sequence: TGTGCCAGCAGTTTAAGCGGGAGCTACGAGCAGTACTTC.

The chain employs TRBV2 and TRBJ2-4; D may be TRBD1 (6 bases). Per the germline V gene, CDR1 is SNHLY and CDR2 is FYNNEI. Trimming cost V 7 bases and J 4 bases, with 14 bases left between them. This CDR3 is 14 amino acids long. CDR3 sequence: CASILSQGKNIQYF. The CDR3 region has the DNA TGTGCCAGCATCTTGAGCCAGGGGAAAAACATTCAGTACTTC.